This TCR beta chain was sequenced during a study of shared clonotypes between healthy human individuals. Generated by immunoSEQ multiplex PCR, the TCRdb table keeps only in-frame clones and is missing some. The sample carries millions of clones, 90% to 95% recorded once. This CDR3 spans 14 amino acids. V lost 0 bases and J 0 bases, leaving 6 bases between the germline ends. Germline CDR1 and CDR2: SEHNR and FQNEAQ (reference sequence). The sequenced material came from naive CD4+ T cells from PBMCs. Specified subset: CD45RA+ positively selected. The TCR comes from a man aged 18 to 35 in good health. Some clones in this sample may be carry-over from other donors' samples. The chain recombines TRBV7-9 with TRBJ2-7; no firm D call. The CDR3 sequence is CASSLALLSYEQYF. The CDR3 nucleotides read TGTGCCAGCAGCTTAGCTTTACTCTCCTACGAGCAGTACTTC. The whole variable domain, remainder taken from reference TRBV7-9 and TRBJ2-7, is DTGVSQNPRHKITKRGQNVTFRCDPISEHNRLYWYRQTLGQGPEFLTYFQNEAQLEKSRLLSDRFSAERPKGSFSTLEIQRTEQGDSAMYLCASSLALLSYEQYFGPGTRLTVT.